These 20 T cell receptor beta chains came from one sample sequenced in a study of blood T cell repertoires in COVID-19. TCRdb keeps only in-frame clones here, not all; method: immunoSEQ multiplex PCR. The repertoire includes some 80,000 clones, around 84% of them detected once, and 30% to 40% sits in the top ten. The sequenced sample was peripheral blood. These receptors were taken from an older woman with acute or convalescent COVID-19.

The gene calls are TRBV29-1 and TRBJ2-1; D remains ambiguous. Germline V lookup: CDR1 SQVTM, CDR2 ANQGSEA. V was clipped by 4 bases and J by 9 bases, with 4 bases between them. The CDR3 runs to 9 residues. The CDR3 protein is CSVGLEQFF. The DNA of the CDR3 is TGCAGCGTTGGTCTTGAGCAGTTCTTC.

The V and J genes are TRBV5-1 and TRBJ2-7; a possible D gene is TRBD1 (6 bases). The CDR3 runs to 16 residues. V lost 0 bases, J lost 1 base, and 14 bases lay in between. Germline V CDR1 and CDR2: SGHRS, YFSETQ. The CDR3 DNA reads as TGCGCCAGCAGCTTGGAAGGGGGACGGTCGTCCTACGAGCAGTACTTC. This gives the protein CASSLEGGRSSYEQYF.

V is TRBV15 and J is TRBJ2-7; no firm D call. This CDR3 region has 13 residues. V was shortened by 1 base and J by 1 base, with 5 bases between the two germline ends. Germline lookup yields CDR1 LNHNV and CDR2 YYDKDF (reference sequence). DNA of the CDR3: TGTGCCACCAGCAGAGCCCCTTCCTACGAGCAGTACTTC. It specifies CATSRAPSYEQYF.

The sample holds a few counts of this clone. This chain connects TRBV7-9 to TRBJ2-3; 8 nucleotides align to TRBD2. CDR3 length equals 17 residues. V shed 4 bases and J 2 bases; nucleotides not matched to a gene: 11. Per the germline V gene, CDR1 is SEHNR and CDR2 is FQNEAQ (reference sequence). The CDR3 DNA follows: TGTGCCAGCAGCTCGCTCGGGGGGGGCGTTTCCACAGATACGCAGTATTTT. It translates to CASSSLGGGVSTDTQYF.

CDR3 amino acids: CASSTGQGSSNQPQHF. The DNA for the CDR3 is TGTGCCAGCAGCACCGGACAGGGATCGAGCAATCAGCCCCAGCATTTT. The chain uses TRBV7-9 and TRBJ1-5; 8 nucleotides align to TRBD1. Germline V gene data show CDR1 as SEHNR and CDR2 as FQNEAQ (reference sequence). The CDR3 extends over 16 amino acids. V gave up 5 bases and J gave up 1 base; unmatched junction bases: 7. The whole variable domain, remainder taken from reference TRBV7-9 and TRBJ1-5, is DTGVSQNPRHKITKRGQNVTFRCDPISEHNRLYWYRQTLGQGPEFLTYFQNEAQLEKSRLLSDRFSAERPKGSFSTLEIQRTEQGDSAMYLCASSTGQGSSNQPQHFGDGTRLSIL.

The V and J genes are TRBV6-5 and TRBJ2-1, with TRBD2 matching 9 bases. This CDR3 has 15 residues. Germline V lookup: CDR1 MNHEY, CDR2 SVGAGI. The junction had 8 bases not matched to a gene; V was cut back by 6 bases and J by 5 bases. In DNA form, the CDR3 reads TGTGCCAGCAGCGACACGGGACTAGCAAACAATGAGCAGTTCTTC. This gives the protein CASSDTGLANNEQFF.

This chain joins TRBV19 and TRBJ1-5; D is unclear. Germline-derived CDR1 and CDR2 are LNHDA and SQIVND (reference sequence). Between the trimmed V and J ends, which lost 4 bases and 4 bases, there was a span of 11 bases. CDR3 size: 14 residues. CDR3 nucleotides: TGTGCCAGTAGTAATAGTTTTACGAATCAGCCCCAGCATTTT. Translation gives CASSNSFTNQPQHF.

The chain recombines TRBV12-3 or TRBV12-4 with TRBJ1-1, with D hard to call. The CDR3 contains 13 residues. Trimming stripped 7 bases from V and 5 bases from J, with 14 bases between. For the CDR3, the DNA is TGTGCCAGCACAAGACCCGAGAGGACTGAAGCTTTCTTT. Amino acids: CASTRPERTEAFF.

This chain's CDR3 is CASSRTGENEQFF. The CDR3 bases are TGTGCCAGCAGCCGGACAGGAGAAAATGAGCAGTTCTTC. J is TRBJ2-1 and V is TRBV25-1, with 7 bases identical to TRBD1. CDR3 length equals 13 residues. Trimming at V came to 6 bases and at J to 7 bases, leaving 6 bases not matched to a gene. Looked up from germline, CDR1 is MGHDK and CDR2 is SYGVNS.

The CDR3 coding sequence is TGTGCCAGTAGTCCACAGCCGGGGGACAGCTATGGCTACACCTTC. Translated, it gives CASSPQPGDSYGYTF. The chain combines TRBV19 with TRBJ1-2, with 7 bases identical to TRBD1. CDR3 length: 15 residues. The V segment lost 5 bases and the J segment 4 bases; nucleotides outside the gene matches: 10. Germline V lookup: CDR1 LNHDA, CDR2 SQIVND (reference sequence).

The chain uses TRBV19 and TRBJ1-3; 10 bases map to TRBD1. The V segment lost 2 bases and the J segment 4 bases; nucleotides outside the gene matches: 5. Germline values: CDR1 LNHDA, CDR2 SQIVND (reference sequence). This CDR3 spans 16 amino acids. As DNA, the CDR3 is TGTGCCAGTAGTATAACCGGGACAGGGGCAGGAAACACCATATATTTT. Translating gives CASSITGTGAGNTIYF.

This clone was picked up one time. The chain carries TRBV19 and TRBJ2-1; 16 nucleotides align to TRBD2. The germline gives CDR1 LNHDA, CDR2 SQIVND (reference sequence). J was trimmed by 7 bases and V by 5 bases; bases with no gene match: 2. CDR3 length: 15 residues. The CDR3 sequence: CASSPGLAGGNEQFF. The DNA for the CDR3 is TGTGCCAGTAGTCCGGGACTAGCGGGAGGGAATGAGCAGTTCTTC.

CDR3 nucleotides: TGTGCCAGCGGAAGGGAGGCGTACAATGAGCAGTTCTTC. Its protein is CASGREAYNEQFF. The V call is TRBV2, the J call TRBJ2-1, with D possibly TRBD2 on 6 matching bases. CDR1 and CDR2 from the germline V gene are SNHLY and FYNNEI. V was shortened by 8 bases and J by 4 bases, with 12 bases between the two germline ends. The CDR3 contains 13 residues. The whole variable domain, remainder taken from reference TRBV2 and TRBJ2-1, is EPEVTQTPSHQVTQMGQEVILRCVPISNHLYFYWYRQILGQKVEFLVSFYNNEISEKSEIFDDQFSVERPDGSNFTLKIRSTKLEDSAMYFCASGREAYNEQFFGPGTRLTVL.

V gene TRBV3-1 (or the pseudogene TRBV3-2) combines with J gene TRBJ2-1, with D perhaps TRBD2 (5 bases). Germline CDR1 and CDR2: LGHDT and YNNKEL (reference sequence). The ends were cut back, 0 bases at V and 10 bases at J, with 10 bases in the middle. The CDR3 covers 13 residues. The CDR3, as DNA: TGTGCCAGCAGCCAAGAAAGACGGGGAGAGCAGTTCTTC. It yields the protein CASSQERRGEQFF.

This chain links TRBV30 with TRBJ1-1; tentative D call: TRBD1 (5 bases). CDR1 and CDR2 (germline): GTSNPN, SVGIG (reference sequence). The CDR3 sequence is 13 residues long. V lost 5 bases, J lost 2 bases, and 12 bases lay in between. The CDR3 DNA reads TGTGCCTGGTTAGGGGCCAGAAACACTGAAGCTTTCTTT. This codes for CAWLGARNTEAFF.

V and J are TRBV9 and TRBJ2-2, with TRBD1 as a possible D gene (5 bases). Germline CDR1 and CDR2: SGDLS and YYNGEE. CDR3 length: 15 residues. V was clipped by 1 base and J by 1 base, with 8 bases between them. CDR3 coding DNA: TGTGCCAGCAGCGTAAGACAGATGAACACCGGGGAGCTGTTTTTT. It yields the protein CASSVRQMNTGELFF.

The V and J genes are TRBV5-4 and TRBJ1-3, with a possible D match to TRBD1 (5 bases). V was pared by 0 bases and J by 1 base, with 11 bases between. The CDR3 loop spans 16 amino acids. From germline, CDR1 is SGHNT and CDR2 YYREEE (reference sequence). The CDR3 DNA is TGTGCCAGCAGCTTGGGACAGCAAAGGTCTGGAAACACCATATATTTT. Protein product: CASSLGQQRSGNTIYF.

The chain carries TRBV7-9 and TRBJ2-2; TRBD2 aligns across 8 bases. Per the germline V gene, CDR1 is SEHNR and CDR2 is FQNEAQ (reference sequence). The trim removed 5 bases at V and 4 bases at J, leaving 6 bases unmatched. There are 15 residues in the CDR3. Here the CDR3 reads CASSSRAGGTGELFF. DNA of the CDR3: TGTGCCAGCAGCAGTAGGGCGGGAGGCACCGGGGAGCTGTTTTTT.

V is TRBV19 and J is TRBJ1-5, with D hard to call. This CDR3 spans 14 amino acids. The V end lost 5 bases, the J end lost 2 bases, and 10 bases lay between the germline ends. The germline V gene has CDR1 LNHDA and CDR2 SQIVND (reference sequence). CDR3 sequence: CASSATGGNQPQHF. DNA for the CDR3: TGTGCCAGTAGTGCGACCGGAGGCAATCAGCCCCAGCATTTT.

This clone was observed a few times. The genes are TRBV4-2 and TRBJ2-7; D may be TRBD2 (5 bases). The CDR3 has 13 amino acids. Trimming cost V 0 bases and J 5 bases, with 8 bases left between them. Germline V CDR1 and CDR2: LGHNA, YNFKEQ. CDR3 coding DNA: TGTGCCAGCAGCCAAGACCCGCGGGACGAGCAGTACTTC. Its protein product is CASSQDPRDEQYF.